Below are 7 T cell receptor beta chains sequenced from a single sample in a study of regulatory T cells in long-lasting Graves disease. With iRepertoire HTBI primers and Arm-PCR of CDR3 regions, TCR beta libraries were built. MiXCR was run by TCRdb on the multiplex PCR reads, yielding one entry per CDR3 protein. Found here are about 430,000 distinct CDR3 sequences, over 20% of them singletons; the top ten hold roughly 13%. Specified time point: persistent/refractory GD, antithyroid drugs over 5 years with positive TRAb. Construction of the TCR library relied on RNA isolated from PBMCs. The sample was peripheral blood mononuclear cells (PBMCs), taken when the disease was refractory, from a patient treated with antithyroid drugs. Source of these receptors: a female donor with Graves disease.

This chain joins TRBV7-9 and TRBJ1-1, with D unresolved. The CDR3 totals 11 residues. V lost 6 bases and J lost 11, with 13 bases in between. Germline CDR1 SEHNR, CDR2 FQNEAQ (reference sequence). The CDR3 DNA reads TGTGCCAGCAGAACGGGCGTCTTGGCTTTCTTT. It encodes CASRTGVLAFF.

This clonotype has a count of ten or more. The chain employs TRBV11-2 and TRBJ2-7, with 7 positions matching TRBD1. The CDR3 sequence is 14 residues long. Per germline, CDR1 SGHAT and CDR2 FQNNGV. Trimming took 5 bases from V and 1 from J; bases not matched to a gene: 5. The CDR3 region is CASSRGGTSYEQYF. CDR3 sequence (DNA): TGTGCCAGCAGCCGAGGGGGCACGTCCTACGAGCAGTACTTC.

CDR3 amino acids: CASTGTVVYNEQFF. CDR3 DNA sequence: TGTGCCAGCACCGGGACAGTAGTTTACAATGAGCAGTTCTTC. This chain joins TRBV2 and TRBJ2-1, with 7 bases identical to TRBD1. The CDR3 covers 14 residues. Germline V CDR1 and CDR2: SNHLY, FYNNEI. The V gene end was trimmed by 7 bases and the J gene end by 4 bases; junction bases not matched to a gene: 7.

Concerning this clonotype itself: One base away lies a much larger clone, so this may be a sequencing read error. The J gene is TRBJ1-4, the V gene TRBV20-1; D gene unclear. This CDR3 region has 13 residues. The germline V gene has CDR1 DFQATT and CDR2 SNEGSKA (reference sequence). Trimming removed 4 bases from V and 5 bases from J, with 11 bases in between. The CDR3 nucleotides read TGCAGTGCTAAAAGCAGAAGAAATGAAAAACTGTTTTTT. Its protein product is CSAKSRRNEKLFF.

As concerns this clonotype: A much bigger clone sits one base away, suggesting this may be a read error. The chain couples TRBV11-1 to TRBJ2-2; TRBD2 agrees at 11 bases. This CDR3 has 15 residues. From germline, CDR1 is SGHAT and CDR2 FQDESV (reference sequence). For the CDR3, the DNA is TGTGTCAGCAGCCCACTAGCGGGAGATACCGGGGAGCTGTTTTTT. This encodes CVSSPLAGDTGELFF.

This chain links TRBV5-4 with TRBJ2-7; no clear D gene. Germline lookup yields CDR1 SGHNT and CDR2 YYREEE (reference sequence). The CDR3 is 13 amino acids. Between the trimmed V and J ends, which lost 0 bases and 3 bases, there was a span of 7 bases. CDR3 region: CASSLVPGYEQYF. The CDR3 bases are TGTGCCAGCAGCTTGGTTCCGGGCTACGAGCAGTACTTC.

This clonotype was seen a handful of times. This chain uses TRBV6-2 or TRBV6-3 with TRBJ1-2; D ambiguous. V lost 0 bases and J 3 bases, leaving 11 bases between the germline ends. This CDR3 has 15 amino acids. Germline CDR1 reads MNHEY; CDR2 reads SVGEGT. CDR3 sequence reads: CASSYSKDAYYGYTF. The CDR3 DNA reads as TGTGCCAGCAGTTACTCGAAGGACGCGTACTATGGCTACACCTTC.